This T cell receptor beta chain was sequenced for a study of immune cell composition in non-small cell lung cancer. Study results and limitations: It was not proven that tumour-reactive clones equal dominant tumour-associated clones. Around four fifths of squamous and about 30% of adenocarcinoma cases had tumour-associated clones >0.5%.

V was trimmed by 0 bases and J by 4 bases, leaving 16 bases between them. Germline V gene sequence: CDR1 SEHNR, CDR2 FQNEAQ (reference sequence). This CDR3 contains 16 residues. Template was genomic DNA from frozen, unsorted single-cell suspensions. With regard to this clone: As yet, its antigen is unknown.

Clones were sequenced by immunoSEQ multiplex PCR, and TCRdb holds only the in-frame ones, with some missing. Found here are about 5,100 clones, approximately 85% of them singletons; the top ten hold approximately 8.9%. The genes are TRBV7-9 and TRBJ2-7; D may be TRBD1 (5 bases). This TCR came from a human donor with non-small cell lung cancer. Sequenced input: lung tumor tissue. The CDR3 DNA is TGTGCCAGCAGCTTAGCGGTCGGAACAGGCGAGTACGAGCAGTACTTC. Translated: CASSLAVGTGEYEQYF.